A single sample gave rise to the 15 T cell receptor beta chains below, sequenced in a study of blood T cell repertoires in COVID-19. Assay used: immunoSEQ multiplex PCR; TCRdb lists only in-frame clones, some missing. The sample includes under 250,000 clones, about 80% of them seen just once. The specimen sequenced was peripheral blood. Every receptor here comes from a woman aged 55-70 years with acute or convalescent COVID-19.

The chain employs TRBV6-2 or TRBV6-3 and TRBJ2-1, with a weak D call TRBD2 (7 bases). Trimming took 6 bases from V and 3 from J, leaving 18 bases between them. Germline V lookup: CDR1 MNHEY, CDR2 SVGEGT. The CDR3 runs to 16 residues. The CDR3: CASSQRQGTIYNEQFF. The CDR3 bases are TGTGCCAGCAGCCAGAGGCAGGGGACTATCTACAATGAGCAGTTCTTC.

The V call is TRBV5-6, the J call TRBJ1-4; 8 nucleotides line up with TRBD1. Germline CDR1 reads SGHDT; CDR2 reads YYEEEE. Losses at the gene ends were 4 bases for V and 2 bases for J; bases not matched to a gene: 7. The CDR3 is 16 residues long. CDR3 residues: CASSETGTGTNEKLFF. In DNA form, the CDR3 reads TGTGCCAGCAGCGAGACCGGGACAGGCACTAATGAAAAACTGTTTTTT.

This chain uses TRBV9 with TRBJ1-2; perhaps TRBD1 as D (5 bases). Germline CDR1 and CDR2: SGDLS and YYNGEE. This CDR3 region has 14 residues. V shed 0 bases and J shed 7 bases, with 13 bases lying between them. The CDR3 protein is CASSVGAGLFGYTF. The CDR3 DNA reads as TGTGCCAGCAGCGTAGGGGCAGGGTTGTTTGGCTACACCTTC. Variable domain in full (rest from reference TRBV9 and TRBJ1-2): DSGVTQTPKHLITATGQRVTLRCSPRSGDLSVYWYQQSLDQGLQFLIQYYNGEERAKGNILERFSAQQFPDLHSELNLSSLELGDSALYFCASSVGAGLFGYTFGSGTRLTVV.

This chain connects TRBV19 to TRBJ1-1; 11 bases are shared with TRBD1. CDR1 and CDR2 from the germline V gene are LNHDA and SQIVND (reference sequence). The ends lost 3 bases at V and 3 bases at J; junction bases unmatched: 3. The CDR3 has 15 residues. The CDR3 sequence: CASSMGQGGHTEAFF. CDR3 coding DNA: TGTGCCAGTAGTATGGGACAGGGGGGGCACACTGAAGCTTTCTTT.

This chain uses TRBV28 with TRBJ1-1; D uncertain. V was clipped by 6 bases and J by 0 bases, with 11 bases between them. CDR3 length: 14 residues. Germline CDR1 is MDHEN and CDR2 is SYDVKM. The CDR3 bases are TGTGCCAGCAGAATTTATTTAATGAACACTGAAGCTTTCTTT. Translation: CASRIYLMNTEAFF.

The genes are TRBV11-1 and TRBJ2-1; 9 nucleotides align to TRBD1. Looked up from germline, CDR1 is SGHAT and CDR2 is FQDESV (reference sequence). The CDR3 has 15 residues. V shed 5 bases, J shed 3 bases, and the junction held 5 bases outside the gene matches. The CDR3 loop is CASSPGTGRYNEQFF. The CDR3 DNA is TGTGCCAGCAGCCCCGGGACAGGGCGCTACAATGAGCAGTTCTTC. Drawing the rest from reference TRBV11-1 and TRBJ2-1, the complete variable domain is EAEVAQSPRYKITEKSQAVAFWCDPISGHATLYWYRQILGQGPELLVQFQDESVVDDSQLPKDRFSAERLKGVDSTLKIQPAELGDSAMYLCASSPGTGRYNEQFFGPGTRLTVL.

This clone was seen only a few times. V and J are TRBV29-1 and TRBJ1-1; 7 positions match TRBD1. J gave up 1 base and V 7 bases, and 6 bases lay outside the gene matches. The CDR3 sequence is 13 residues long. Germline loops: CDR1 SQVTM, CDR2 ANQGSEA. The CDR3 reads CSARQGRNTEAFF. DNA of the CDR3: TGCAGCGCACGACAGGGCAGGAACACTGAAGCTTTCTTT.

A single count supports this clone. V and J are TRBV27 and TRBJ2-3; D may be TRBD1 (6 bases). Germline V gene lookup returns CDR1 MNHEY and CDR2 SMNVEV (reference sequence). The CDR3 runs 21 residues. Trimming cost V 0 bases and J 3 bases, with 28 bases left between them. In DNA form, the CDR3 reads TGTGCCAGCAGTTTATCGAGATCGAGACAGGTCGTTCTAAAGGGAACAGATACGCAGTATTTT. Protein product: CASSLSRSRQVVLKGTDTQYF.

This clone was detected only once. CDR3 amino acids: CASSQGYRGPRDYGYTF. In nucleotides, the CDR3 is TGTGCCAGCAGCCAAGGGTACAGGGGGCCAAGGGACTATGGCTACACCTTC. The chain recombines TRBV3-1 (or the pseudogene TRBV3-2) with TRBJ1-2; 9 bases agree with TRBD1. V trimming: 1 base; J trimming: 3 bases; junction bases outside the gene matches: 9. Looked up from germline, CDR1 is LGHDT and CDR2 is YNNKEL (reference sequence). The CDR3 sequence is 17 residues long.

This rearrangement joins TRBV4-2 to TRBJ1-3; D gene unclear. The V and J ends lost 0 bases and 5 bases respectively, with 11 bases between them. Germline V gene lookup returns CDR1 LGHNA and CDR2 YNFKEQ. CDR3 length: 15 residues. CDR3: CASSQEALGRNTIYF. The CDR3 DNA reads TGTGCCAGCAGCCAAGAAGCGTTAGGAAGAAACACCATATATTTT.

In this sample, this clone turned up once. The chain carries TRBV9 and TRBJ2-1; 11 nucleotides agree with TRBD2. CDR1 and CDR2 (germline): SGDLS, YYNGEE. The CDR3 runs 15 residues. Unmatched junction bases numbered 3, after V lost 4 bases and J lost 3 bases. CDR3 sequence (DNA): TGTGCCAGCAGCCCTAGCGGGGGGTTCTACAATGAGCAGTTCTTC. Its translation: CASSPSGGFYNEQFF. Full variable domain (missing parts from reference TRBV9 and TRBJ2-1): DSGVTQTPKHLITATGQRVTLRCSPRSGDLSVYWYQQSLDQGLQFLIQYYNGEERAKGNILERFSAQQFPDLHSELNLSSLELGDSALYFCASSPSGGFYNEQFFGPGTRLTVL.

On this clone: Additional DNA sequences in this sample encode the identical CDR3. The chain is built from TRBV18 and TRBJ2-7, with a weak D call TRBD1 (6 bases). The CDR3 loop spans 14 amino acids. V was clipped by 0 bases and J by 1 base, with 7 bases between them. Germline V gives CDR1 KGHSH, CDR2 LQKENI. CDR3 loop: CASSPPDRSYEQYF. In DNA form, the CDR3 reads TGTGCCAGCTCACCACCGGACAGATCCTACGAGCAGTACTTC.

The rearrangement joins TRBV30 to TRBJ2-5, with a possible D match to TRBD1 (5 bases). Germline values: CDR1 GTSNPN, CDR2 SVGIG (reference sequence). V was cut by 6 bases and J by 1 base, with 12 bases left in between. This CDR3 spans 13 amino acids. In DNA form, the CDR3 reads TGTGCCTGCACCGGGCAGGGCCAAGAGACCCAGTACTTC. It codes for CACTGQGQETQYF.

The CDR3 loop is CASSQVSGGNGYTF. CDR3 sequence (DNA): TGTGCCAGCAGCCAAGTCTCAGGGGGTAATGGCTACACCTTC. The chain is built from TRBV3-1 (or the pseudogene TRBV3-2) and TRBJ1-2; 7 nucleotides match TRBD1. The germline gives CDR1 LGHDT, CDR2 YNNKEL (reference sequence). The CDR3 totals 14 residues. The junction had 5 bases not matched to a gene; V was cut back by 1 base and J by 6 bases.

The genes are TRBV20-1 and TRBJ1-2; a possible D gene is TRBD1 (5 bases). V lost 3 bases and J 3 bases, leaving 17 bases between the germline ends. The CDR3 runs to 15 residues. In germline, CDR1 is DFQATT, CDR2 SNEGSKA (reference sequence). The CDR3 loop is CSASGRANNDYGYTF. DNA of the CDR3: TGCAGTGCTAGTGGCAGGGCCAATAACGACTATGGCTACACCTTC.